The source of this T cell receptor (beta chain) is a study of cytomegalovirus exposure and HLA in healthy donors. V lost 5 bases, J lost 5 bases, and 15 bases lay in between. The CDR3 consists of 14 residues. Germline V CDR1 and CDR2: SGHTA, FQGNSA. The PCR contained 60 Vbeta and 13 Jbeta primers. Assay used: immunoSEQ multiplex PCR; TCRdb lists only in-frame clones, some missing. The table has 200,000 to 250,000 clones, about 81% seen once. The rearrangement joins TRBV7-2 to TRBJ1-2, with D maybe TRBD1 (6 bases). Sequencing was performed on PBMCs. The TCR sequence derives from a woman between 40 and 55 years old in good health and CMV-seropositive. The CDR3 region is CASSPPQGLYGYTF. Here the CDR3 DNA reads TGTGCCAGCAGCCCGCCCCAGGGGCTGTATGGCTACACCTTC.